Listed here are 23 T cell receptor beta chains from one sample, sequenced in a study of response to subunit inactivated influenza vaccine. TCRdb recomputed calls from the RT-PCR reads with MiXCR, one row per CDR3 protein. The profile covers under 200,000 distinct CDR3 sequences, with approximately 11% appearing a single time and approximately 13% taken by the ten largest. Sequences were derived from non-naive T cells sorted from PBMCs, sampled roughly 47 days after vaccination. These receptors came from a man in his forties or fifties who received an inactivated influenza vaccine.

This sequence joins TRBV5-4 and TRBJ2-1; 8 nucleotides match TRBD2. V lost 1 base to trimming and J lost 6 bases; unmatched junction nucleotides: 6. This CDR3 contains 15 residues. Germline V gene lookup returns CDR1 SGHNT and CDR2 YYREEE (reference sequence). CDR3 DNA sequence: TGTGCCAGCAGCTTGCCGGGAGGGCCCTCCAATGAGCAGTTCTTC. Residues: CASSLPGGPSNEQFF. Full variable domain (missing parts from reference TRBV5-4 and TRBJ2-1): ETGVTQSPTHLIKTRGQQVTLRCSSQSGHNTVSWYQQALGQGPQFIFQYYREEENGRGNFPPRFSGLQFPNYSSELNVNALELDDSALYLCASSLPGGPSNEQFFGPGTRLTVL.

The chain uses TRBV5-1 and TRBJ1-2; D unclear. The V and J ends lost 0 bases and 4 bases respectively, with 13 bases between them. The CDR3 spans 15 residues. Germline lookup yields CDR1 SGHRS and CDR2 YFSETQ. In nucleotides, the CDR3 is TGCGCCAGCAGCTTGGCCCCGGAGAGCGGCTATGGCTACACCTTC. This encodes CASSLAPESGYGYTF.

The CDR3 loop is CASSLKAGENYGYTF. CDR3 nucleotides: TGTGCCAGCAGCTTAAAGGCAGGGGAGAACTATGGCTACACCTTC. The chain links TRBV7-2 to TRBJ1-2, with a tentative D call TRBD1 (6 bases). Germline CDR1 SGHTA, CDR2 FQGNSA. The CDR3 extends over 15 amino acids. V was pared by 2 bases and J by 2 bases, with 12 bases between.

The chain uses TRBV28 and TRBJ1-1, with a weak D call TRBD1 (5 bases). The CDR3 loop spans 14 amino acids. Trimming left V 6 bases short and J 1 base short, with 12 bases between. Germline V gene data show CDR1 as MDHEN and CDR2 as SYDVKM. CDR3 region: CASRQGTGNTEAFF. The DNA for the CDR3 is TGTGCCAGCAGACAAGGCACAGGGAACACTGAAGCTTTCTTT.

This clonotype has ten or more counts. V usage is TRBV25-1 and J usage is TRBJ2-3; 8 bases map to TRBD1. This CDR3 is built from 14 residues. With 7 bases clipped from V and 5 bases from J, the junction kept 8 bases outside the gene matches. Germline lookup yields CDR1 MGHDK and CDR2 SYGVNS. This CDR3 is CASTDRGSLDTQYF. DNA for the CDR3: TGTGCCAGCACAGACAGGGGATCTTTAGATACGCAGTATTTT.

This clonotype has more than one count but fewer than ten. The rearrangement links TRBV6-2 or TRBV6-3 to TRBJ2-3, with a weak D call TRBD2 (6 bases). This CDR3 comprises 15 residues. V was pared by 2 bases and J by 0 bases, with 9 bases between. CDR1 is MNHEY, CDR2 SVGEGT, per germline. CDR3 coding DNA: TGTGCCAGCAGTTACCCTGGGACTAGCACAGATACGCAGTATTTT. Protein: CASSYPGTSTDTQYF.

This chain uses TRBV20-1 with TRBJ2-3; 8 bases agree with TRBD2. CDR3 length: 14 residues. With V trimmed by 0 bases and J by 4 bases, 3 bases remained unmatched. Germline V lookup: CDR1 DFQATT, CDR2 SNEGSKA (reference sequence). The DNA for the CDR3 is TGCAGTGCTAGAGATAGCGGGATAGCAGATACGCAGTATTTT. Protein product: CSARDSGIADTQYF.

The rearrangement uses TRBV7-9 and TRBJ2-5, with D possibly TRBD1 on 6 matching bases. The germline gives CDR1 SEHNR, CDR2 FQNEAQ (reference sequence). V was shortened by 1 base and J by 3 bases, with 18 bases between the two germline ends. CDR3 length: 17 residues. The CDR3: CASSLDPGDRRKETQYF. The CDR3 DNA follows: TGTGCCAGCAGCTTAGACCCCGGTGACAGGAGGAAAGAGACCCAGTACTTC.

Only a few counts were recorded for this clonotype. The V and J genes are TRBV7-2 and TRBJ1-2; a possible D gene is TRBD1 (6 bases). Trimming pared 5 bases from V and 1 base from J, leaving 8 bases between. The CDR3 has 13 amino acids. Germline V lookup: CDR1 SGHTA, CDR2 FQGNSA. Here the CDR3 DNA reads TGTGCCAGCAGCAGGGACATTAACTATGGCTACACCTTC. Encoded protein: CASSRDINYGYTF.

The chain joins TRBV7-2 to TRBJ1-6, with D perhaps matching TRBD1 (5 bases). The V and J ends lost 6 bases and 0 bases respectively, with 12 bases between them. The CDR3 covers 16 residues. Germline loops: CDR1 SGHTA, CDR2 FQGNSA. CDR3 amino acids: CASRARQNSYNSPLHF. CDR3 DNA: TGTGCCAGCAGGGCGAGACAGAACTCCTATAATTCACCCCTCCACTTT. Full variable domain (remainder filled in from reference TRBV7-2 and TRBJ1-6): GAGVSQSPSNKVTEKGKDVELRCDPISGHTALYWYRQSLGQGLEFLIYFQGNSAPDKSGLPSDRFSAERTGGSVSTLTIQRTQQEDSAVYLCASRARQNSYNSPLHFGNGTRLTVT.

The J gene is TRBJ2-3, the V gene TRBV4-2, with D tentatively TRBD1 or TRBD2 (6 bases each). CDR1 is LGHNA, CDR2 YNFKEQ, per germline. V lost 3 bases to trimming and J lost 1 base, with 14 bases between them. This CDR3 comprises 16 residues. The CDR3 bases are TGTGCCAGCAGCCAGGACGGGGGCGGGGGCACAGATACGCAGTATTTT. It is translated as CASSQDGGGGTDTQYF.

The chain combines TRBV5-1 with TRBJ2-5, with no clear D. V was trimmed by 0 bases and J by 2 bases, leaving 8 bases between them. CDR1 SGHRS and CDR2 YFSETQ come from the germline V gene. The CDR3 sequence is 14 residues long. Here the CDR3 reads CASSLEGRQETQYF. Written as DNA, the CDR3 is TGCGCCAGCAGCTTGGAGGGCAGACAAGAGACCCAGTACTTC. Combining the CDR3 with reference TRBV5-1 and TRBJ2-5 gives the whole variable domain KAGVTQTPRYLIKTRGQQVTLSCSPISGHRSVSWYQQTPGQGLQFLFEYFSETQRNKGNFPGRFSGRQFSNSRSEMNVSTLELGDSALYLCASSLEGRQETQYFGPGTRLLVL.

This clonotype was observed at least ten times. The rearrangement joins TRBV6-5 to TRBJ1-2; 9 nucleotides agree with TRBD1. The germline gives CDR1 MNHEY, CDR2 SVGAGI. The CDR3 loop spans 16 amino acids. The trim removed 0 bases at V and 7 bases at J, leaving 9 bases unmatched. This CDR3 reads CASSYSGTGPTGGYTF. As DNA, the CDR3 is TGTGCCAGCAGTTACTCGGGGACAGGGCCGACGGGTGGCTACACCTTC.

The V and J genes are TRBV20-1 and TRBJ2-7, with 9 bases identical to TRBD2. V lost 0 bases and J lost 6; bases outside the gene matches: 6. There are 14 residues in the CDR3. Germline assignment: CDR1 DFQATT and CDR2 SNEGSKA (reference sequence). CDR3 loop: CSARELAGVGEQYF. The CDR3 DNA is TGCAGTGCTAGAGAGTTAGCGGGAGTTGGCGAGCAGTACTTC.

The chain uses TRBV20-1 and TRBJ2-1; D assignment may be TRBD1 or TRBD2 (5 bases each). V was pared by 0 bases and J by 8 bases, with 14 bases between. Germline values: CDR1 DFQATT, CDR2 SNEGSKA (reference sequence). This CDR3 is built from 14 residues. In DNA, the CDR3 is TGCAGTGCTAGAGATGAGAGGGGTTGGGATGAGCAGTTCTTC. It codes for CSARDERGWDEQFF.

At least ten counts were recorded for this clonotype. The chain uses TRBV12-3 or TRBV12-4 and TRBJ1-2; D ambiguous. CDR3 length equals 12 residues. V was trimmed by 6 bases and J by 7 bases, leaving 12 bases between them. The CDR3 loop is CASSPPGSGYTF. The CDR3 DNA reads as TGTGCCAGCAGCCCCCCCGGGAGTGGCTACACCTTC.

This clonotype came up many times. This sequence joins TRBV4-3 and TRBJ2-7; D ambiguous. Trimming cost V 0 bases and J 6 bases, with 9 bases left between them. The CDR3 is 13 amino acids. From germline, CDR1 is LGHNA and CDR2 YSLEER. The CDR3 DNA reads TGCGCCAGCAGCCAAGATCCCCAGACCGAGCAGTACTTC. This gives the protein CASSQDPQTEQYF.

This clonotype was counted a few times. This chain uses TRBV5-1 with TRBJ2-5; perhaps TRBD2 as D (7 bases). V lost 4 bases and J 5 bases, leaving 9 bases between the germline ends. CDR1 and CDR2 (germline): SGHRS, YFSETQ. This CDR3 is 12 amino acids long. The CDR3 nucleotides are TGCGCCAGCAGCGGGGGGGCGGAGACCCAGTACTTC. As protein: CASSGGAETQYF.

The chain couples TRBV5-1 to TRBJ2-3, with 12 bases identical to TRBD1. The CDR3 spans 15 residues. CDR1 is SGHRS and CDR2 is YFSETQ in the germline V gene. V shed 0 bases, J shed 6 bases, and the junction held 2 bases outside the gene matches. CDR3 bases: TGCGCCAGCAGCTTGGGGGACAGGGGGCATGATACGCAGTATTTT. Protein: CASSLGDRGHDTQYF. The full variable domain, completed using reference TRBV5-1 and TRBJ2-3, is KAGVTQTPRYLIKTRGQQVTLSCSPISGHRSVSWYQQTPGQGLQFLFEYFSETQRNKGNFPGRFSGRQFSNSRSEMNVSTLELGDSALYLCASSLGDRGHDTQYFGPGTRLTVL.

This chain uses TRBV5-8 with TRBJ2-3; 10 positions agree with TRBD1. The J segment lost 0 bases and the V segment lost 3 bases, leaving 1 base of the junction unmatched. The germline V gene encodes CDR1 SGHTS and CDR2 YDEGEE. This CDR3 is built from 15 residues. The CDR3 here is CASSWTGGSTDTQYF. In DNA form, the CDR3 reads TGTGCCAGCAGCTGGACAGGGGGAAGCACAGATACGCAGTATTTT. The entire variable domain, with the rest obtained from reference TRBV5-8 and TRBJ2-3, is as follows: EAGVTQSPTHLIKTRGQQATLRCSPISGHTSVYWYQQALGLGLQFLLWYDEGEERNRGNFPPRFSGRQFPNYSSELNVNALELEDSALYLCASSWTGGSTDTQYFGPGTRLTVL.

The rearrangement uses TRBV7-6 and TRBJ2-2; 12 bases match TRBD2. V lost 1 base and J lost 1; bases outside the gene matches: 7. This CDR3 spans 19 amino acids. CDR1 and CDR2 (germline): SGHVS, FNYEAQ. CDR3 protein: CASSLEPVTSGGNTGELFF. CDR3 nucleotide sequence: TGTGCCAGCAGCTTAGAACCGGTGACTAGCGGGGGGAACACCGGGGAGCTGTTTTTT.

A few counts support this clonotype. V usage is TRBV7-6 and J usage is TRBJ2-1; 10 bases align to TRBD2. The V segment lost 5 bases and the J segment 9 bases; nucleotides outside the gene matches: 7. The germline gives CDR1 SGHVS, CDR2 FNYEAQ. The CDR3 contains 14 residues. This chain's CDR3 is CASSPRTSGGEQFF. CDR3 DNA sequence: TGTGCCAGCAGCCCCCGGACTAGCGGTGGTGAGCAGTTCTTC.

The sample holds a few counts of this clonotype. V usage is TRBV7-2 and J usage is TRBJ1-4; tentative D call: TRBD1 (5 bases). The CDR3 has 16 residues. The ends were cut back, 4 bases at V and 10 bases at J, with 22 bases in the middle. Germline CDR1 is SGHTA and CDR2 is FQGNSA. As DNA, the CDR3 is TGTGCCAGCAGCTCTGAGCGCCCGGGAGCCGGGGGAAAACTGTTTTTT. This translates into CASSSERPGAGGKLFF.